This T cell receptor (beta chain) was captured in a study of vaccination and CD4 T cells after COVID-19. The Oncomine TCR Beta short-read assay was what sequenced the DNA obtained from cultured CD4+ T cells. Each CDR3 protein is one row after TCRdb ran MiXCR on the PCR reads. Of just over 20,000 distinct CDR3 sequences in the sample, roughly 70% were seen once. Germline V gives CDR1 SQVTM, CDR2 ANQGSEA. The CDR3 has 10 residues. The V and J ends lost 2 bases and 7 bases respectively, with 5 bases between them. Turning to this clonotype: What it recognizes is unknown.

As for treatment: approximately 11-day PBMC culture with coronavirus spike peptide pools or control peptides (ViraFEST assay). The V call is TRBV29-1, the J call TRBJ2-5, with D possibly matching TRBD2 (5 bases). The clonotype comes from a human donor who had recovered from COVID-19. Source material: CD4+ T cells from blood, cultured in vitro. CDR3 bases: TGCAGCGTTGAACGGGGGACCCAGTACTTC. This encodes CSVERGTQYF.